The 11 T cell receptor beta chains listed next were all sequenced from one sample in a study of cytomegalovirus exposure and HLA in healthy donors. Primers: 60 Vbeta forward and 13 Jbeta reverse. Repertoires were generated with immunoSEQ multiplex PCR, while TCRdb's copy carries only in-frame clones and drops some. The data show about 140,000 clones, roughly 83% seen once. Sample: PBMCs. The origin of the receptors is a female donor in good health and CMV-seronegative.

The V gene is TRBV11-1, the J gene TRBJ1-1, with a possible D match to TRBD1 (6 bases). V lost 0 bases and J lost 8, with 7 bases in between. The germline V gene encodes CDR1 SGHAT and CDR2 FQDESV (reference sequence). This CDR3 has 12 residues. The CDR3 sequence is CASSLATGEAFF. The DNA of the CDR3 is TGTGCCAGCAGCTTAGCGACAGGAGAAGCTTTCTTT.

The gene calls are TRBV6-5 and TRBJ2-5; a weak D match, TRBD2 (5 bases). Germline CDR1 is MNHEY and CDR2 is SVGAGI. V lost 6 bases and J lost 5, with 16 bases in between. The CDR3 is 14 amino acids. For the CDR3, the DNA is TGTGCCAGCAGCCCTGAGGGTCTAGGGGAGACCCAGTACTTC. Translating gives CASSPEGLGETQYF.

The rearrangement links TRBV2 to TRBJ1-2; D is possibly TRBD1 (5 bases). V shed 6 bases and J shed 5 bases, with 10 bases lying between them. Per the germline V gene, CDR1 is SNHLY and CDR2 is FYNNEI. This CDR3 has 12 residues. The CDR3 nucleotides are TGTGCCAGCAGGTACAGGCTTTATGGCTACACCTTC. It translates to CASRYRLYGYTF.

This clone was seen once. The chain employs TRBV29-1 and TRBJ2-5, with 9 bases fitting TRBD1. Germline lookup yields CDR1 SQVTM and CDR2 ANQGSEA. The CDR3 loop spans 14 amino acids. V was pared by 8 bases and J by 5 bases, with 12 bases of the junction left unmatched. This chain's CDR3 is CSFLQGASGETQYF. In DNA, the CDR3 is TGCAGCTTTCTACAGGGGGCCTCCGGCGAGACCCAGTACTTC.

The sample holds a few counts of this clone. The genes are TRBV12-5 and TRBJ2-5; possibly TRBD1 for D (6 bases). V lost 6 bases to trimming and J lost 8 bases, with 19 bases between them. The length of the CDR3 is 14 residues. Germline V gives CDR1 LGHNT, CDR2 FRNRAP. CDR3 DNA sequence: TGTGCTAGTGGCTCCGGGACACAGGCGTATACCCAGTACTTC. Protein sequence: CASGSGTQAYTQYF.

The rearrangement links TRBV11-2 to TRBJ2-5; 7 bases map to TRBD2. The CDR3 length is 11 residues. Germline CDR1 is SGHAT and CDR2 is FQNNGV. J was trimmed by 7 bases and V by 10 bases; bases with no gene match: 6. The CDR3 DNA reads as TGTGCCACCGATTGGGGGGGGACCCAGTACTTC. It translates to CATDWGGTQYF. The full variable domain, rest sourced from reference TRBV11-2 and TRBJ2-5, is EAGVAQSPRYKIIEKRQSVAFWCNPISGHATLYWYQQILGQGPKLLIQFQNNGVVDDSQLPKDRFSAERLKGVDSTLKIQPAKLEDSAVYLCATDWGGTQYFGPGTRLLVL.

The V gene is TRBV6-6, the J gene TRBJ1-1; tentative D call: TRBD1 (6 bases). Germline CDR1 is MNHNY and CDR2 is SVGAGI (reference sequence). V lost 4 bases, J lost 6 bases, and 21 bases lay in between. The CDR3 loop spans 16 amino acids. As DNA, the CDR3 is TGTGCCAGCAGTTCGGACTCAGCGGGGGCGGGTGCTGAAGCTTTCTTT. Its translation is CASSSDSAGAGAEAFF.

This clone was counted a few times. The CDR3 loop reads CASSLNQLEAFF. CDR3 DNA sequence: TGTGCCAGCAGTTTGAACCAACTGGAAGCTTTCTTT. The chain is built from TRBV27 and TRBJ1-1; the D is unclear. Germline V lookup: CDR1 MNHEY, CDR2 SMNVEV (reference sequence). The CDR3 totals 12 residues. The V gene lost 3 bases and the J gene lost 8 bases, with 10 bases spanning the gap.

This clone has just a few counts. This sequence joins TRBV6-5 and TRBJ2-7; TRBD1 matches at 9 bases. CDR1 and CDR2 from the germline V gene are MNHEY and SVGAGI. Trimming at V came to 1 base and at J to 4 bases, leaving 8 bases not matched to a gene. The CDR3 has 16 amino acids. In DNA, the CDR3 is TGTGCCAGCAGTTACTACCGGGACAGGGCCTCTTACGAGCAGTACTTC. Its protein is CASSYYRDRASYEQYF.

The chain is built from TRBV7-9 and TRBJ1-2; D gene unclear. Germline lookup yields CDR1 SEHNR and CDR2 FQNEAQ (reference sequence). The CDR3 has 12 residues. Between the trimmed V and J ends, which lost 5 bases and 2 bases, there was a span of 6 bases. CDR3 loop: CASSTANYGYTF. For the CDR3, the DNA is TGTGCCAGCAGCACAGCAAACTATGGCTACACCTTC.

This chain uses TRBV28 with TRBJ2-4; 7 bases are a match to TRBD1. Trimming took 5 bases from V and 5 from J; bases not matched to a gene: 15. The CDR3 extends over 17 amino acids. From germline, CDR1 is MDHEN and CDR2 SYDVKM. Here the CDR3 reads CASSTQGEPIDQNIQYF. The CDR3 coding sequence is TGTGCCAGCAGTACTCAGGGGGAGCCCATTGACCAAAACATTCAGTACTTC.